This entry lists 3 T cell receptor beta chains sequenced from one sample in a study of blood T cell repertoires in COVID-19. Some clones are missing from TCRdb's copy, which holds only in-frame ones; the method was immunoSEQ multiplex PCR. This table holds 65,000 to 80,000 clones, about four fifths found once. The sample was peripheral blood. Every receptor here comes from a man aged 50-59 years with acute or convalescent COVID-19.

V and J are TRBV6-4 and TRBJ2-2; TRBD1 matches 10 bases. The CDR3 is 15 amino acids. Germline CDR1 MRHNA, CDR2 SNTAGT. V dropped 3 bases and J dropped 3; count of bases not matched to a gene: 1. Here the CDR3 reads CASSEGTGDTGELFF. The CDR3 DNA is TGTGCCAGCAGTGAGGGGACAGGGGACACCGGGGAGCTGTTTTTT.

This rearrangement joins TRBV25-1 to TRBJ2-7, with a weak D call TRBD1 (5 bases). Germline V CDR1 and CDR2: MGHDK, SYGVNS. The V end was cut by 2 bases, the J end by 2 bases, with 10 bases between. The CDR3 is 14 amino acids. CDR3 DNA: TGTGCCAGCAGTGAAATGGGGCGGACCTACGAGCAGTACTTC. It yields the protein CASSEMGRTYEQYF.

This rearrangement joins TRBV2 to TRBJ1-5, with D possibly matching TRBD1 (5 bases). The CDR3 is 14 amino acids. The V end lost 8 bases, the J end lost 2 bases, and 13 bases lay between the germline ends. Germline V gene lookup returns CDR1 SNHLY and CDR2 FYNNEI. CDR3 in amino acids: CASRGRGGNQPQHF. The CDR3 coding sequence is TGTGCCAGCCGGGGGAGAGGCGGCAATCAGCCCCAGCATTTT.